This T cell receptor (beta chain) was observed in a study of PD-1 blockade in classical Hodgkin lymphoma. The germline gives CDR1 SGHRS, CDR2 YFSETQ. The junction had 6 bases not matched to a gene; V was cut back by 4 bases and J by 5 bases. This CDR3 is 15 amino acids long. Measured with immunoSEQ multiplex PCR; TCRdb has only the in-frame clones, and not every one. The repertoire consists of approximately 90,000 clones, with more than 80% occurring once and the leading ten covering about a sixth. Study-wide results and caveats: CD4+ TCR diversity climbed significantly by C4D1, unlike CD8+ TCR diversity. Patients excluded were those beginning nivolumab under 1 year after ASCT. Lower baseline TCR diversity was reported for newly diagnosed patients than for healthy donors.

Time point indicated: cycle 4 day 1 (C4D1), after 6 weeks of nivolumab. Every single patient, without exception, relapsed after autologous stem cell transplantation, and brentuximab vedotin exposure varied. A word on this clone: Antigen specificity is unknown.

The sequence came from a human donor with classical Hodgkin lymphoma. The starting material was peripheral blood mononuclear cells (PBMCs), obtained before the fourth cycle of nivolumab. V is TRBV5-1 and J is TRBJ1-2, with 12 bases aligning to TRBD1. CDR3: CASSAGQGAFYGYTF. The CDR3 DNA sequence: TGCGCCAGCAGCGCGGGACAGGGGGCGTTTTATGGCTACACCTTC.